The 16 T cell receptor beta chains in this list originate from one sample, sequenced in a study of T cell repertoires in cytomegalovirus infection. The antigens these receptors bind are not known. TCRdb used MiXCR to reprocess the reads, holding one entry per CDR3 protein. The table lists around 430,000 distinct CDR3 sequences, 42% of them singletons. The material sequenced was cultured PBMCs, taken from culture after CMV antigen stimulation. These receptors were collected from a human donor in good health (CMV status not recorded). Some clones in this sample may be carry-over from other donors' samples.

The chain recombines TRBV7-2 with TRBJ1-2; D is ambiguous. Deletions cut 5 bases from V and 7 bases from J, with 20 bases between. Germline CDR1 reads SGHTA; CDR2 reads FQGNSA. This CDR3 spans 15 amino acids. The CDR3 here is CASSHRTGSTIGYTF. The CDR3 region has the DNA TGTGCCAGCAGCCACCGAACCGGGTCAACCATTGGCTACACCTTC.

This chain joins TRBV29-1 and TRBJ2-1, with TRBD2 matching 9 bases. Per the germline V gene, CDR1 is SQVTM and CDR2 is ANQGSEA. This CDR3 is 14 amino acids long. Losses at the gene ends were 1 base for V and 8 bases for J; bases not matched to a gene: 6. The CDR3 nucleotides are TGCAGCGTTGAAGGCGGGAGGGGTTCGGATGAGCAGTTCTTC. This gives the protein CSVEGGRGSDEQFF.

J is TRBJ2-7 and V is TRBV7-2, with 9 bases matching TRBD2. The trim removed 1 base at V and 2 bases at J, leaving 6 bases unmatched. Germline V lookup: CDR1 SGHTA, CDR2 FQGNSA. The CDR3 spans 16 residues. CDR3 coding DNA: TGTGCCAGCAGCTTAGTGCTAGCGGGGTTCCCCTACGAGCAGTACTTC. This gives the protein CASSLVLAGFPYEQYF. Full variable domain (rest looked up from reference TRBV7-2 and TRBJ2-7): GAGVSQSPSNKVTEKGKDVELRCDPISGHTALYWYRQSLGQGLEFLIYFQGNSAPDKSGLPSDRFSAERTGGSVSTLTIQRTQQEDSAVYLCASSLVLAGFPYEQYFGPGTRLTVT.

The V and J genes are TRBV28 and TRBJ1-6, with TRBD1 matching 8 bases. V lost 5 bases and J lost 1; bases outside the gene matches: 10. This CDR3 is 18 amino acids long. CDR1 is MDHEN, CDR2 SYDVKM, per germline. The CDR3 coding sequence is TGTGCCAGCAGTATCCGGACAGGGATTAAGTCCTATAATTCACCCCTCCACTTT. It codes for CASSIRTGIKSYNSPLHF.

The V call is TRBV12-3 or TRBV12-4, the J call TRBJ2-7, with D hard to call. This CDR3 comprises 16 residues. V lost 3 bases to trimming and J lost 3 bases, with 18 bases between them. This CDR3 is CASSFSSALSLYEQYF. CDR3 coding DNA: TGTGCCAGCAGTTTTAGTTCCGCACTCTCTCTCTACGAGCAGTACTTC.

The rearrangement joins TRBV18 to TRBJ2-7; 7 bases align to TRBD1. Germline values: CDR1 KGHSH, CDR2 LQKENI. This CDR3 is 15 amino acids long. Losses at the gene ends were 2 bases for V and 0 bases for J; bases not matched to a gene: 4. The chain's CDR3 is CASSPSRDSSYEQYF. CDR3 DNA sequence: TGTGCCAGCTCACCATCCCGGGACAGCTCCTACGAGCAGTACTTC.

The chain carries TRBV19 and TRBJ1-6; 7 bases fit TRBD1. V shed 4 bases and J 7 bases; nucleotides not matched to a gene: 7. The CDR3 spans 15 residues. CDR1 is LNHDA, CDR2 SQIVND, per germline (reference sequence). The CDR3 sequence is CASSKGAARNSPLHF. The CDR3 nucleotides are TGTGCCAGTAGTAAGGGGGCCGCTCGGAATTCACCCCTCCACTTT.

The rearrangement uses TRBV9 and TRBJ1-2; TRBD1 matches 7 bases. This CDR3 contains 15 residues. J was trimmed by 5 bases and V by 0 bases; bases with no gene match: 7. The V gene's germline CDR1 is SGDLS and CDR2 YYNGEE. CDR3 loop: CASSVASLGQYGYTF. The DNA for the CDR3 is TGTGCCAGCAGCGTAGCGTCTTTGGGACAGTATGGCTACACCTTC.

Note on this clonotype: A read error may account for a junction end that differs from germline. J is TRBJ1-1 and V is TRBV12-3 or TRBV12-4; a possible D gene is TRBD1 (6 bases). This CDR3 spans 9 amino acids. The CDR3 bases are TGTGCCAGCAGTAAAAGGGGGGGTTTT. Translated, it gives CASSKRGGF.

This clonotype was observed a few times. This chain connects TRBV11-2 to TRBJ2-7; the match to TRBD1 covers 9 bases. J lost 5 bases, V lost 3 bases, and 8 bases had no gene match. Germline assignment: CDR1 SGHAT and CDR2 FQNNGV. This CDR3 is 15 amino acids long. CDR3 in amino acids: CASSLGGDRDHEQYF. CDR3 sequence (DNA): TGTGCCAGCAGCTTGGGGGGGGACAGGGACCACGAGCAGTACTTC.

V gene TRBV19 combines with J gene TRBJ1-2; TRBD1 matches 7 bases. V was pared by 7 bases and J by 6 bases, with 14 bases of the junction left unmatched. The CDR3 sequence is 15 residues long. CDR1 is LNHDA, CDR2 SQIVND, per germline (reference sequence). CDR3 protein: CASISADRTVDGYTF. DNA for the CDR3: TGTGCCAGTATCTCGGCGGACAGGACGGTCGATGGCTACACCTTC. Full variable domain (missing parts from reference TRBV19 and TRBJ1-2): DGGITQSPKYLFRKEGQNVTLSCEQNLNHDAMYWYRQDPGQGLRLIYYSQIVNDFQKGDIAEGYSVSREKKESFPLTVTSAQKNPTAFYLCASISADRTVDGYTFGSGTRLTVV.

This clonotype was found a few times. The chain recombines TRBV5-6 with TRBJ1-1; no clear D. This CDR3 has 12 residues. Per germline, CDR1 SGHDT and CDR2 YYEEEE. V lost 1 base to trimming and J lost 10 bases, with 11 bases between them. This CDR3 is CASSLRVMGAFF. The DNA for the CDR3 is TGTGCCAGCAGCTTGAGGGTCATGGGAGCTTTCTTT. The whole variable domain, remainder taken from reference TRBV5-6 and TRBJ1-1, is DAGVTQSPTHLIKTRGQQVTLRCSPKSGHDTVSWYQQALGQGPQFIFQYYEEEERQRGNFPDRFSGHQFPNYSSELNVNALLLGDSALYLCASSLRVMGAFFGQGTRLTVV.

Remarks on this clonotype: This likely comes from a read error, as the CDR3 has no conserved phenylalanine or tryptophan at its end. The chain employs TRBV12-3 or TRBV12-4 and TRBJ2-3, with 8 positions matching TRBD1. J lost 1 base, V lost 5 bases, and 5 bases had no gene match. The CDR3 sequence is 15 residues long. Here the CDR3 reads CASSPTGAGTDTQYL. DNA for the CDR3: TGTGCCAGCAGTCCGACAGGGGCGGGCACAGATACGCAGTATCTT.

The chain employs TRBV20-1 and TRBJ1-6; a possible D gene is TRBD1 (5 bases). The ends were cut back, 2 bases at V and 6 bases at J, with 8 bases in the middle. The CDR3 length is 13 residues. In germline, CDR1 is DFQATT, CDR2 SNEGSKA (reference sequence). In nucleotides, the CDR3 is TGCAGTGCTAGATCCGGGGGTAATTCACCCCTCCACTTT. It specifies CSARSGGNSPLHF.

The rearrangement uses TRBV6-1 and TRBJ1-6; no definite D call. Between the trimmed V and J ends, which lost 1 base and 0 bases, there was a span of 10 bases. This CDR3 spans 17 amino acids. CDR1 is MNHNS and CDR2 is SASEGT in the germline V gene. Here the CDR3 DNA reads TGTGCCAGCAGTGAAGGGAGAAGGAGCTCCTATAATTCACCCCTCCACTTT. Protein sequence: CASSEGRRSSYNSPLHF.

The V call is TRBV12-5, the J call TRBJ2-7; 10 bases line up with TRBD1. Per germline, CDR1 LGHNT and CDR2 FRNRAP. The CDR3 extends over 14 amino acids. J was trimmed by 3 bases and V by 4 bases; bases with no gene match: 3. CDR3 loop: CASGSGTGVYEQYF. The CDR3 DNA is TGTGCTAGTGGTTCCGGGACAGGGGTCTACGAGCAGTACTTC.